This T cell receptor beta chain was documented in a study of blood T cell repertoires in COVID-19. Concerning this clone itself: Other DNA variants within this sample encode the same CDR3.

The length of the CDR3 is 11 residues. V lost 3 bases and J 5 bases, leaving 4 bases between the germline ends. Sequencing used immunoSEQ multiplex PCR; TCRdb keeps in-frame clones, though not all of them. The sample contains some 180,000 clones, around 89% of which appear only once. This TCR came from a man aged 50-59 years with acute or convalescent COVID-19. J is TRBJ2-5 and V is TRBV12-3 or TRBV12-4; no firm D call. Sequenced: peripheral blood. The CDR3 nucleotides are TGTGCCAGCAGTTTCAGTGAGACCCAGTACTTC. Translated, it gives CASSFSETQYF.